This TCR beta chain was recorded in a study of blood T cells in healthy people across ages (dated by TCRdb to about 2015). For the wider study: Template switching captured roughly one uniquely barcoded TCR beta cDNA molecule per two T cells in model experiments. To track age-related changes in TCR beta repertoire diversity, the study relied on deep sequencing normalized with unique cDNA molecular identifiers. The donors were divided into four age groups: young (average around 17 years), middle-aged (approximately 39), aged (approximately 62) and long-lived (82). Using the same blood draw, the study looked at two additional independent replicas of 1 million unique cDNA reads for two donors, one aged 18 to 29 and the other aged 80 or older. Results and caveats for the whole study, not just this receptor: Compared with the aged group, more naive CD4+ T cells, fewer expanded clones and increased TCR diversity were shown by the long-lived group, suggesting age selection. Estimates of total diversity based on one million sequenced T cells were considered lower bounds and underestimates. The percentage of naive T cells measured by flow cytometry correlated strongly with observed TCR beta diversity. Since profiling was done on bulk unsorted PBMCs, naive and antigen-experienced compartments could not be conclusively compared. Because donor CMV infection status was unknown, age-related changes in expanded clonotypes were potentially confounded. Observed TCR beta diversity per million T cells fell roughly linearly with age, and a significant reduction was already apparent by age approximately 41.

This clonotype showed up just a few times. Its antigen is not yet known. There are no base qualities to consult, and no much larger clone falls within one base. The library was generated by 5' RACE. This sample was sequenced with an Illumina HiSeq 2500. A second PCR of roughly 7 to 12 cycles was run with a J-beta primer mix and a sample-barcoded 5' primer. A unique molecular identifier was introduced onto each TCR beta cDNA molecule by a template-switch 5' adaptor carrying 12 random nucleotides. Each sample yielded at least 2.5 million CDR3-containing paired-end reads. The Mint cDNA synthesis kit, primed by a TRBC-specific oligonucleotide, was used to synthesize first-strand cDNA from all RNA. After uracil-DNA glycosylase treatment, a first 18-cycle PCR used universal primers M1SS and BC2_uni_R on all cDNA. The original pipeline was this. Normalization of each sample was performed by random selection of 1 million high-quality reads, each carrying a distinct molecular identifier. Instead of being binned into consensus sequences, reads that shared molecular identifiers were thrown out. CDR3 identification, clonotype clustering and error correction used MiTCR with a Q25 quality threshold and the strictest error-elimination algorithm. A nonparametric unseen species model using Euler transformation provided a lower-bound estimate of total TCR beta diversity. TCRdb trimmed the raw reads at Q25, called clones with MiXCR and kept productive beta chains. CDR3 protein sequences are deduplicated, and each keeps its most common genes and DNA. The V and J calls were determined by TCRdb, not by the authors. The sample table shows over a million distinct CDR3 sequences, and around 27% are seen once. The ten largest clones capture less than 0.85% of the sample.

Systemically healthy Caucasian individuals from Russia, roughly 40 in total and aged roughly 6 to 100 years, were included as donors. Each donor gave ten milliliters of peripheral blood, drawn into EDTA-treated Vacutainer tubes. Ficoll-Paque density-gradient centrifugation was used to isolate PBMCs, with at least 6 million per sample. Total RNA, at least 6 micrograms per sample, was extracted from PBMCs with Trizol reagent. The percentages of naive CD45RAhigh/CD27high T cells were determined by flow cytometry on a PBMC aliquot from every donor. These data were also filed under a second study, of T cells of mothers and their children. That second publication adds: The donors were nine systemically healthy Caucasian individuals, made up of three mothers and their six children. cDNA synthesis used all of the extracted RNA, with roughly 1.5 ug of RNA in each 15 ul reaction. In the second PCR, sample barcodes and 2-4 random nucleotides were introduced via the M1S primer. Over 9.5 million TCR beta CDR3 reads were obtained for each mother, and 2.5 million to 3 million reads were obtained for each child. In both related and unrelated pairs, thymic selection shapes the output of TCR recombination in a similar way, with inherited differences having only a minor effect. Normalized repertoire overlap in related mother-child pairs was always slightly higher than in unrelated mother-child pairs, but the difference was never significant. Persistent microchimeric T cell clones were not detected, at a sensitivity of about 90 clones per million clonotypes. Deep NGS was used in the study to compare the TCR beta repertoires of mothers and children and to look for features that separate related mother-child pairs from unrelated individuals. On average, the children were about 10 +/- 4 years old, while the mothers were 40 +/- 4 years old. Libraries were sequenced on Illumina HiSeq 2000 with 100+100 nt paired-end reads after adapter ligation with NEBNext reagents. To prevent cross-contamination, the mother and child libraries were prepared one month apart and sequenced in separate runs. For each donor, somewhere between roughly 450,000 and 2,100,000 distinct TCR beta clonotypes were identified. Naive TCR beta clonotypes were estimated from low-frequency clonotypes matched to each donor's FACS-determined naive share, without sorting.

This TCR was recovered from a girl aged 2-10 years in good health. The sample taken for sequencing was blood.

CDR3 region: CASSGPTSGSVRDTQYF. The sequenced DNA is TGTGCCAGCAGCGGCCCGACTAGCGGGAGTGTTAGAGATACGCAGTATTTT. The chain is assembled from TRBV7-9 and TRBJ2-3, with 12 middle bases fitting TRBD2. CDR1 and CDR2, per the germline V gene (reference sequence), are SEHNR and FQNEAQ. From the cysteine through the phenylalanine, the CDR3 covers 17 amino acids. Only the CDR3 DNA is retained, 51 bases long and in frame from the first base. V trim: 5 bases; J trim: 5 bases; unmatched bases: 11. Outside the CDR3, residues come from the reference TRBV7-9 and TRBJ2-3 proteins, so the full variable domain is: DTGVSQNPRHKITKRGQNVTFRCDPISEHNRLYWYRQTLGQGPEFLTYFQNEAQLEKSRLLSDRFSAERPKGSFSTLEIQRTEQGDSAMYLCASSGPTSGSVRDTQYFGPGTRLTVL.